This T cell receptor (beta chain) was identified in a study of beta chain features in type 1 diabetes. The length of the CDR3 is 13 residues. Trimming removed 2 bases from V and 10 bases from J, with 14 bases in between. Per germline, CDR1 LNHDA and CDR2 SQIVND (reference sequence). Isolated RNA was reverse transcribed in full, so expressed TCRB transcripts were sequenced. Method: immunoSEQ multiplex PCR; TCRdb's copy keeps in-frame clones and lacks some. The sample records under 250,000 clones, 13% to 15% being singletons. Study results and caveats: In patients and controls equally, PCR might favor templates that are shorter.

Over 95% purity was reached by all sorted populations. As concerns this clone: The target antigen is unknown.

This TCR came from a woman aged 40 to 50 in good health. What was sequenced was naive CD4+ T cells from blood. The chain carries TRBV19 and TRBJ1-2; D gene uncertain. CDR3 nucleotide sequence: TGTGCCAGTAGTATAAGACCGTACAGTTACTACACCTTC. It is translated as CASSIRPYSYYTF.